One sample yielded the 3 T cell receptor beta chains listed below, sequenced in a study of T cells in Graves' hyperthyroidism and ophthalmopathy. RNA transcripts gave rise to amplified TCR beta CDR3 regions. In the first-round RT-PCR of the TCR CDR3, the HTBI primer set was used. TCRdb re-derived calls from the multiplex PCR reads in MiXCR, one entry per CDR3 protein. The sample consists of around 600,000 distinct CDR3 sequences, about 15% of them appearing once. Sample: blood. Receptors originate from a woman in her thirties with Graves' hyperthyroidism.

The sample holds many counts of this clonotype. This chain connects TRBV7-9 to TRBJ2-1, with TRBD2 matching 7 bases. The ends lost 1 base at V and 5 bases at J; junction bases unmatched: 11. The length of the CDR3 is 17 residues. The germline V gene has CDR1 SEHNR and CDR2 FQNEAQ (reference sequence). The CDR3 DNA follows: TGTGCCAGCAGCTTAGTCGGGAGCGGGAACACTAACAATGAGCAGTTCTTC. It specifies CASSLVGSGNTNNEQFF.

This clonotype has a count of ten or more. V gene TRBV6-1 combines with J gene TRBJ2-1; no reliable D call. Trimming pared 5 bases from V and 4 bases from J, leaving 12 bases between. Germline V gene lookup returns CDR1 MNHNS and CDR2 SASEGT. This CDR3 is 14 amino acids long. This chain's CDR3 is CASSLVSAYNEQFF. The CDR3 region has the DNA TGTGCCAGCAGTTTGGTGAGTGCGTACAATGAGCAGTTCTTC.

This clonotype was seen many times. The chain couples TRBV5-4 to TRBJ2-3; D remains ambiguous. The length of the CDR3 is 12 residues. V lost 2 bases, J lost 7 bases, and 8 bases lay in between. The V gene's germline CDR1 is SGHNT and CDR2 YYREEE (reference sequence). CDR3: CASSFPSNTQYF. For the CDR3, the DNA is TGTGCCAGCAGCTTCCCCAGTAATACGCAGTATTTT.